The clone carrying this T cell receptor (beta chain) was seen a handful of times. The antigen is not known. Germline is not matched at one junction end, which may reflect a read error. Stated time point: week 35, safety follow-up. Vaccination comprised doses that each held 300 ug of mutant IDH1 20-mer peptide, plus topical imiquimod. Measured with immunoSEQ multiplex PCR; TCRdb has only the in-frame clones, and not every one. Among some 29,000 clones, about 70% were seen once, and the ten largest hold approximately 8%. The data stem from a study of a mutant IDH1 vaccine in newly diagnosed glioma. Looked up from germline, CDR1 is LNHNV and CDR2 is YYDKDF (reference sequence). This CDR3 region has 15 residues.

Material: PBMCs, obtained from a glioma patient whose treatment included an IDH1 peptide vaccine. The chain employs TRBV15 and TRBJ2-7; the match to TRBD1 covers 10 bases. The receptor comes from a man aged 50-59 years with glioma. The CDR3 coding sequence is TGTGCCACCAGCAGAGATTGGGGACAGGGGCCTCGGTTGAACTTC. Translation: CATSRDWGQGPRLNF.